A selection of T cell receptor beta chains follows, all from one sample in a study of control samples from healthy donors and cancer patients. TCRdb's copy holds only in-frame clones and misses some; the assay was immunoSEQ multiplex PCR. The sample has about 100,000 clones; more than 75% are singletons. The material sequenced was blood. These receptors all stem from a woman in her forties or fifties in good health. Each CDR3 is given with its conserved first and last residue. A D gene is named only where the DNA matches it firmly. The size field is filled for only some rows; it gives once, few, many or a size class.

v_gene: TRBV2
abundance: -
j_gene: TRBJ1-1
d_gene: -
CDR3nt: TGTGCCAGCAGTGTTGAGGGGGAAAGCACTGAAGCTTTCTTT
CDR3aa: CASSVEGESTEAFF

v_gene: TRBV5-6
abundance: -
j_gene: TRBJ1-6
d_gene: TRBD1
CDR3nt: TGTGCCAGCAGCACCCGGACAGGTCAATATTCCTCCTATAATTCACCCCTCCACTTT
CDR3aa: CASSTRTGQYSSYNSPLHF

v_gene: TRBV5-1
abundance: -
j_gene: TRBJ1-1
d_gene: -
CDR3nt: TGCGCCAGCAGCTATGAATCGGTGAACACTGAAGCTTTCTTT
CDR3aa: CASSYESVNTEAFF

v_gene: TRBV19
abundance: -
j_gene: TRBJ1-5
d_gene: -
CDR3nt: TGTGCCAGTAGAAGTGGAGTCTTGGGCAATCAGCCCCAGCATTTT
CDR3aa: CASRSGVLGNQPQHF

v_gene: TRBV6-6
abundance: -
j_gene: TRBJ1-1
d_gene: -
CDR3nt: TGTGCCAGCAGTTACTCGAACACTGAAGCTTTCTTT
CDR3aa: CASSYSNTEAFF

v_gene: TRBV3-1/TRBV3-2
abundance: -
j_gene: TRBJ1-5
d_gene: TRBD1
CDR3nt: TGTGCCAGCAGCCAAACACGAGCCGGGACAGGGTTTCAGCCCCAGCATTTT
CDR3aa: CASSQTRAGTGFQPQHF

v_gene: TRBV18
abundance: once
j_gene: TRBJ1-6
d_gene: -
CDR3nt: TGTGCCAGCTCACCGGGGGGCGAAGGTTCACCCCTCCACTTT
CDR3aa: CASSPGGEGSPLHF

v_gene: TRBV2
abundance: -
j_gene: TRBJ1-5
d_gene: -
CDR3nt: TGTGCCAGCAGTGAAGCGCGCCAGCCTCAGCCCCAGCATTTT
CDR3aa: CASSEARQPQPQHF

v_gene: TRBV30
abundance: -
j_gene: TRBJ1-5
d_gene: -
CDR3nt: TGTGCCTGGACCCGTGGGGGTTTGAATCAGCCCCAGCATTTT
CDR3aa: CAWTRGGLNQPQHF

v_gene: TRBV5-1
abundance: few
j_gene: TRBJ1-5
d_gene: -
CDR3nt: TGCGCCAGCAGCTTCGACGGACAAGATCAGCCCCAGCATTTT
CDR3aa: CASSFDGQDQPQHF

v_gene: TRBV16
abundance: few
j_gene: TRBJ1-2
d_gene: -
CDR3nt: TGTGCCAGCAGCCGCCCCGAGACGGGTAACTATGGCTACACCTTC
CDR3aa: CASSRPETGNYGYTF

v_gene: TRBV14
abundance: -
j_gene: TRBJ2-5
d_gene: TRBD2
CDR3nt: TGTGCCAGCAGCCTACATCAGGGAGGGGAGACCCAGTACTTC
CDR3aa: CASSLHQGGETQYF

v_gene: TRBV14
abundance: -
j_gene: TRBJ2-1
d_gene: -
CDR3nt: TGTGCCAGCAGCCAAATACAGGGTTCCTACAATGAGCAGTTCTTC
CDR3aa: CASSQIQGSYNEQFF

v_gene: TRBV11-3
abundance: -
j_gene: TRBJ2-1
d_gene: TRBD2
CDR3nt: TGTGCCAGCGGGGATAGCGGGGGGCTATACAATGAGCAGTTCTTC
CDR3aa: CASGDSGGLYNEQFF

v_gene: TRBV11-3
abundance: -
j_gene: TRBJ2-4
d_gene: TRBD1
CDR3nt: TGTGCCAGCAGCCAGGGGGCGGAAAACATTCAGTACTTC
CDR3aa: CASSQGAENIQYF

v_gene: TRBV6-1
abundance: -
j_gene: TRBJ2-7
d_gene: -
CDR3nt: TGTGCCAGCAGTGAGGGGGCGGGGGCGTGGGAGCAGTACTTC
CDR3aa: CASSEGAGAWEQYF

v_gene: TRBV7-3
abundance: -
j_gene: TRBJ2-4
d_gene: -
CDR3nt: TGTGCCAGCAGCTTAACCAAAAACATTCAGTACTTC
CDR3aa: CASSLTKNIQYF

v_gene: TRBV27
abundance: -
j_gene: TRBJ2-7
d_gene: -
CDR3nt: TGTGCCAGCGGGTCCGGCGCCTACTACGAGCAGTACTTC
CDR3aa: CASGSGAYYEQYF

v_gene: TRBV11-2
abundance: -
j_gene: TRBJ2-1
d_gene: TRBD1
CDR3nt: TGTGCCAGCAGCCCCCTCAGGGGGCAAAATGAGCAGTTCTTC
CDR3aa: CASSPLRGQNEQFF

v_gene: TRBV23-1
abundance: once
j_gene: TRBJ1-6
d_gene: -
CDR3nt: TGCGCCAGCAGTCATCCTAGCTCATTGCCCCTCCACTTT
CDR3aa: CASSHPSSLPLHF

v_gene: TRBV7-6
abundance: -
j_gene: TRBJ1-1
d_gene: -
CDR3nt: TGTGCCAGCAGCTTAGGTACTCGGTCGTCTGAAGCTTTCTTT
CDR3aa: CASSLGTRSSEAFF

v_gene: TRBV15
abundance: -
j_gene: TRBJ1-1
d_gene: -
CDR3nt: TGTGCCACCAGCAGAGATCCCTCTGGTGAAGCTTTCTTT
CDR3aa: CATSRDPSGEAFF

v_gene: TRBV19
abundance: -
j_gene: TRBJ1-1
d_gene: -
CDR3nt: TGTGCCAGTGGACGGACTGAAAAAGCTTTCTTT
CDR3aa: CASGRTEKAFF

v_gene: TRBV4-1
abundance: -
j_gene: TRBJ2-7
d_gene: -
CDR3nt: TGCGCCAGCAGCCGGCCGGGCGGATCCTACGAGCAGTACTTC
CDR3aa: CASSRPGGSYEQYF

v_gene: TRBV4-1
abundance: -
j_gene: TRBJ1-2
d_gene: TRBD1
CDR3nt: TGCGCCAGCAGCCTAAGCGGGACAGGGATCGTCCGAGGCTACACCTTC
CDR3aa: CASSLSGTGIVRGYTF

v_gene: TRBV18
abundance: -
j_gene: TRBJ2-4
d_gene: TRBD1
CDR3nt: TGTGCCAGCTCACTAACTCGGGACAGGGGGAACATTCAGTACTTC
CDR3aa: CASSLTRDRGNIQYF

v_gene: TRBV5-1
abundance: -
j_gene: TRBJ2-3
d_gene: -
CDR3nt: TGCGCCAGCAGCTCAGAGGCTAGCGTCAGCACAGATACGCAGTATTTT
CDR3aa: CASSSEASVSTDTQYF

v_gene: TRBV12-3/TRBV12-4
abundance: -
j_gene: TRBJ2-5
d_gene: -
CDR3nt: TGTGCCAGCAGTTCAGGGGTGGAAGAGACCCAGTACTTC
CDR3aa: CASSSGVEETQYF

v_gene: TRBV4-1
abundance: few
j_gene: TRBJ1-5
d_gene: TRBD1
CDR3nt: TGCGCCAGCAGCCAACCGACAGGGCCTAGCAATCAGCCCCAGCATTTT
CDR3aa: CASSQPTGPSNQPQHF

v_gene: TRBV6-2/TRBV6-3
abundance: -
j_gene: TRBJ1-6
d_gene: TRBD1
CDR3nt: TGTGCCAGCAGTCTGACCGGGACAGGGAATTCACCCCTCCACTTT
CDR3aa: CASSLTGTGNSPLHF

v_gene: TRBV19
abundance: once
j_gene: TRBJ2-3
d_gene: -
CDR3nt: TGTGCCACTTCCCGGGCAAACACAGATACGCAGTATTTT
CDR3aa: CATSRANTDTQYF

v_gene: TRBV6-1
abundance: -
j_gene: TRBJ1-5
d_gene: TRBD1
CDR3nt: TGTGCCAGCAGTGAATTATTCCGGGGACAGAGCAATCAGCCCCAGCATTTT
CDR3aa: CASSELFRGQSNQPQHF

v_gene: TRBV11-2
abundance: -
j_gene: TRBJ1-6
d_gene: -
CDR3nt: TGTGCCAGCAGCTTAGGGGCCGGGGTTGTGACCTATAATTCACCCCTCCACTTT
CDR3aa: CASSLGAGVVTYNSPLHF

v_gene: TRBV18
abundance: -
j_gene: TRBJ1-6
d_gene: -
CDR3nt: TGTGCCAGCTCTCCGGGAAGGTCTTCACCCCTCCACTTT
CDR3aa: CASSPGRSSPLHF

v_gene: TRBV10-3
abundance: -
j_gene: TRBJ1-2
d_gene: -
CDR3nt: TGTGCCATCAGTGAGTCGGCAGACTATGGCTACACCTTC
CDR3aa: CAISESADYGYTF

v_gene: TRBV11-2
abundance: once
j_gene: TRBJ2-5
d_gene: -
CDR3nt: TGTGCCAGCAGCTCCAGATCAGAAGACCAAGAGACCCAGTACTTC
CDR3aa: CASSSRSEDQETQYF

v_gene: TRBV7-2
abundance: -
j_gene: TRBJ1-1
d_gene: TRBD1
CDR3nt: TGTGCCAGCAGCTTCTGGACAGGGGGGTCTGAAGCTTTCTTT
CDR3aa: CASSFWTGGSEAFF

v_gene: TRBV19
abundance: few
j_gene: TRBJ1-5
d_gene: -
CDR3nt: TGTGCCAGTAGTAAACCCCCAGGATACGGGGGCAATCAGCCCCAGCATTTT
CDR3aa: CASSKPPGYGGNQPQHF

v_gene: TRBV9
abundance: -
j_gene: TRBJ1-6
d_gene: -
CDR3nt: TGTGCCAGCAGCCCGGAAGGGAATTCACCCCTCCACTTT
CDR3aa: CASSPEGNSPLHF

v_gene: TRBV21-1
abundance: -
j_gene: TRBJ1-1
d_gene: -
CDR3nt: TGTGCCAGCAGCAAACCGGGACAAGGAAACACTGAAGCTTTCTTT
CDR3aa: CASSKPGQGNTEAFF

v_gene: TRBV7-8
abundance: -
j_gene: TRBJ2-5
d_gene: -
CDR3nt: TGTGCCAGCAGCCGATCATGGACAGGGAGGGTAGAGACCCAGTACTTC
CDR3aa: CASSRSWTGRVETQYF

v_gene: TRBV19
abundance: -
j_gene: TRBJ1-2
d_gene: -
CDR3nt: TGTGCCAGTACGACAGAGGGACGGGTGGGCTATGGCTACACCTTC
CDR3aa: CASTTEGRVGYGYTF

v_gene: TRBV24-1
abundance: few
j_gene: TRBJ2-1
d_gene: TRBD2
CDR3nt: TGTGCCACCAGTGAGTTGGGACTAGCCGGGAATGAGCAGTTCTTC
CDR3aa: CATSELGLAGNEQFF

v_gene: TRBV11-2
abundance: once
j_gene: TRBJ2-1
d_gene: TRBD1
CDR3nt: TGTGCCAGCAGCTTAAGACAGGGAAACTACAATGAGCAGTTCTTC
CDR3aa: CASSLRQGNYNEQFF

v_gene: TRBV18
abundance: -
j_gene: TRBJ1-1
d_gene: -
CDR3nt: TGTGCCAGCTCACCGACAGTGAACACTGAAGCTTTCTTT
CDR3aa: CASSPTVNTEAFF

v_gene: TRBV5-1
abundance: once
j_gene: TRBJ2-5
d_gene: -
CDR3nt: TGCGCCAGCAGCCCCTGGGTCGAAGAGACCCAGTACTTC
CDR3aa: CASSPWVEETQYF

v_gene: TRBV13
abundance: -
j_gene: TRBJ2-1
d_gene: -
CDR3nt: TGTGCCAGCAGCCCCGGGACAGCAAAGCCGAGGGGGGGGTTCTTC
CDR3aa: CASSPGTAKPRGGFF

v_gene: TRBV11-2
abundance: -
j_gene: TRBJ1-2
d_gene: -
CDR3nt: TGTGCCAGCAGCCTACGGGGAGGGGGAATCTATGGCTACACCTTC
CDR3aa: CASSLRGGGIYGYTF

v_gene: TRBV15
abundance: once
j_gene: TRBJ2-1
d_gene: TRBD2
CDR3nt: TGTGCCACCAGCAGAGGTACGGCTAGCGGCTACAATGAGCAGTTCTTC
CDR3aa: CATSRGTASGYNEQFF

v_gene: TRBV3-1/TRBV3-2
abundance: -
j_gene: TRBJ1-5
d_gene: -
CDR3nt: TGTGCCAGCAGCCAAAGTCAGTATAGCAATCAGCCCCAGCATTTT
CDR3aa: CASSQSQYSNQPQHF

v_gene: TRBV2
abundance: few
j_gene: TRBJ2-5
d_gene: TRBD1
CDR3nt: TGTGCCAGCAGCGGGGACAGGGGGCTAAATGGCCAAGAGACCCAGTACTTC
CDR3aa: CASSGDRGLNGQETQYF

v_gene: TRBV2
abundance: -
j_gene: TRBJ1-2
d_gene: TRBD1
CDR3nt: TGTGCCGGCAAAGGGGGCCTTAACTATGGCTACACCTTC
CDR3aa: CAGKGGLNYGYTF

v_gene: TRBV6-5
abundance: -
j_gene: TRBJ1-4
d_gene: -
CDR3nt: TGTGCCAGCAGTTACCTTGCAGGGAGTAATGAAAAACTGTTTTTT
CDR3aa: CASSYLAGSNEKLFF

v_gene: TRBV2
abundance: -
j_gene: TRBJ1-1
d_gene: TRBD1
CDR3nt: TGTGCCAGCAGCGACCCGGGACAGGGGCCTGAAGCTTTCTTT
CDR3aa: CASSDPGQGPEAFF

v_gene: TRBV6-5
abundance: -
j_gene: TRBJ1-1
d_gene: -
CDR3nt: TGTGCCAGCAGTTACTCGGGGGGCAGGCCAAACACTGAAGCTTTCTTT
CDR3aa: CASSYSGGRPNTEAFF